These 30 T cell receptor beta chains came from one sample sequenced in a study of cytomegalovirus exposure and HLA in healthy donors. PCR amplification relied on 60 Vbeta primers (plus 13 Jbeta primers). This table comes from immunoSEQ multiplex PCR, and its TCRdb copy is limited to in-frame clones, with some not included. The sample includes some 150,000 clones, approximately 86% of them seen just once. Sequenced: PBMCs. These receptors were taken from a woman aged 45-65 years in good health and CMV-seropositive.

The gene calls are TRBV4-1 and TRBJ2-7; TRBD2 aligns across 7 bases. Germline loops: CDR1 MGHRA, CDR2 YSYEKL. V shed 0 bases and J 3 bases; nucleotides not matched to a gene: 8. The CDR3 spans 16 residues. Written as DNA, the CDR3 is TGCGCCAGCAGCCAAGAACCCGGGGGGTTCCTCTACGAGCAGTACTTC. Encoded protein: CASSQEPGGFLYEQYF.

The CDR3 DNA sequence: TGTGCCACCAGCAGTGGCGCGGGCGTTCGTGAAGCTTTCTTT. Its protein is CATSSGAGVREAFF. This chain uses TRBV15 with TRBJ1-1; D ambiguous. The CDR3 has 14 residues. V gave up 3 bases and J gave up 7 bases, with 15 bases separating them. CDR1 is LNHNV, CDR2 YYDKDF, per germline (reference sequence).

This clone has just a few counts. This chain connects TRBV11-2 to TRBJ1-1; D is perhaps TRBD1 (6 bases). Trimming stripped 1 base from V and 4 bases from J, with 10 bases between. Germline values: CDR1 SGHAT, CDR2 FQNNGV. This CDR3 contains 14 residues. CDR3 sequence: CASSLGGPGTEAFF. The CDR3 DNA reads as TGTGCCAGCAGCTTAGGGGGGCCGGGCACTGAAGCTTTCTTT.

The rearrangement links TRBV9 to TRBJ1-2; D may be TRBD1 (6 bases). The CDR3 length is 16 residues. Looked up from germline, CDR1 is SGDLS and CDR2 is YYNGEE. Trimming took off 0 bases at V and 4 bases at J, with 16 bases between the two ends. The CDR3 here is CASSVEGDPRGYGYTF. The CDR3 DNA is TGTGCCAGCAGCGTAGAGGGGGACCCAAGGGGCTATGGCTACACCTTC.

The CDR3 spells CASSEWGGQDGYTF. The CDR3 DNA sequence: TGTGCCAGCAGTGAATGGGGGGGGCAGGATGGCTACACCTTC. V is TRBV6-5 and J is TRBJ1-2, with D maybe TRBD1 (6 bases). V was clipped by 5 bases and J by 6 bases, with 16 bases between them. This CDR3 region has 14 residues. CDR1 MNHEY and CDR2 SVGAGI come from the germline V gene.

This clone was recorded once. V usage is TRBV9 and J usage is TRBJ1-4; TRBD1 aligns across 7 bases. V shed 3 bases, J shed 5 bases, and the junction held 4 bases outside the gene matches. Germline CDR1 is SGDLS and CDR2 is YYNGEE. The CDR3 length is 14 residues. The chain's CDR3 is CASSGGTVNEKLFF. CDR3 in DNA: TGTGCCAGCAGCGGAGGGACAGTAAATGAAAAACTGTTTTTT.

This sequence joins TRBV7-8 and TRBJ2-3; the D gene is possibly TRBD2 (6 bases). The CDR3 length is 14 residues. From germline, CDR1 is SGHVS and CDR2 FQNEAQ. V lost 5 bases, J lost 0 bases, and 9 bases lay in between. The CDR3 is CASSPGGSTDTQYF. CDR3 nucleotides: TGTGCCAGCAGCCCCGGGGGTAGCACAGATACGCAGTATTTT. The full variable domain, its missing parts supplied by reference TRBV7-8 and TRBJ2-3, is GAGVSQSPRYKVAKRGQDVALRCDPISGHVSLFWYQQALGQGPEFLTYFQNEAQLDKSGLPSDRFFAERPEGSVSTLKIQRTQQEDSAVYLCASSPGGSTDTQYFGPGTRLTVL.

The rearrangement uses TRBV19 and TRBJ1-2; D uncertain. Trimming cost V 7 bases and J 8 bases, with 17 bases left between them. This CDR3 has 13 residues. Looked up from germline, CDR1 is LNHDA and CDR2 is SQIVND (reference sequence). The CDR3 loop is CASKAAPLGGYTF. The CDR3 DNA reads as TGTGCCAGTAAGGCGGCCCCCCTTGGGGGCTACACCTTC. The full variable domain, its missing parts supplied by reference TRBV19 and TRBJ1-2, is DGGITQSPKYLFRKEGQNVTLSCEQNLNHDAMYWYRQDPGQGLRLIYYSQIVNDFQKGDIAEGYSVSREKKESFPLTVTSAQKNPTAFYLCASKAAPLGGYTFGSGTRLTVV.

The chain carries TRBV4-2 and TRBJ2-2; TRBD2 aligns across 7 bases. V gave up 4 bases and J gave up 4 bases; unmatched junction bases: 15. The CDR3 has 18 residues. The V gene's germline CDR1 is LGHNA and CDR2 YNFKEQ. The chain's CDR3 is CASSLREPTSSGTGELFF. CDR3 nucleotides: TGTGCCAGCAGCCTAAGAGAACCGACTAGCTCTGGCACCGGGGAGCTGTTTTTT.

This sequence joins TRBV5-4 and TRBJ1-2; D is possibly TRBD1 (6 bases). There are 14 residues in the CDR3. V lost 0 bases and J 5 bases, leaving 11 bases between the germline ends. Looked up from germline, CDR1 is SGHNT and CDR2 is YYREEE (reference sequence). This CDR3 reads CASSLAGATYGYTF. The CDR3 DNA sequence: TGTGCCAGCAGCTTGGCAGGGGCAACTTATGGCTACACCTTC. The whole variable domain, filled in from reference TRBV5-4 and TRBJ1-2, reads ETGVTQSPTHLIKTRGQQVTLRCSSQSGHNTVSWYQQALGQGPQFIFQYYREEENGRGNFPPRFSGLQFPNYSSELNVNALELDDSALYLCASSLAGATYGYTFGSGTRLTVV.

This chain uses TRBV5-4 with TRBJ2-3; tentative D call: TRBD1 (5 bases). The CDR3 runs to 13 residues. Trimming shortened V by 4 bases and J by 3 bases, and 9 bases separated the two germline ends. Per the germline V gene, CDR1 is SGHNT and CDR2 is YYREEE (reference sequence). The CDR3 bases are TGTGCCAGCAGCGACTCAGGGACAGATACGCAGTATTTT. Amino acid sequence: CASSDSGTDTQYF.

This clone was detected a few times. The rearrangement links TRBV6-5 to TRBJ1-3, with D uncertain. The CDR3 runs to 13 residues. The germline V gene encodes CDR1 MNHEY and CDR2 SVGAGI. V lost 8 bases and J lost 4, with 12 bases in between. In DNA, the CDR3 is TGTGCCAGCTATTACTTACAGGGAAACACCATATATTTT. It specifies CASYYLQGNTIYF.

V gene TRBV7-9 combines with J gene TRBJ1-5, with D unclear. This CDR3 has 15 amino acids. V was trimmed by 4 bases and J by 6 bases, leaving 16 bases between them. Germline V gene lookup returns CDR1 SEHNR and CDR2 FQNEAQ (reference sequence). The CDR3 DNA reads TGTGCCAGCAGCTCCTGGGGAGAAAAGGGTCAGCCCCAGCATTTT. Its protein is CASSSWGEKGQPQHF.

CDR3 sequence reads: CASSRSMTGDGYTF. The CDR3 bases are TGCGCCAGCAGCCGGTCTATGACAGGGGATGGCTACACCTTC. V gene TRBV5-1 combines with J gene TRBJ1-2; 8 bases fit TRBD1. The ends lost 4 bases at V and 6 bases at J; junction bases unmatched: 8. This CDR3 is 14 amino acids long. CDR1 is SGHRS and CDR2 is YFSETQ in the germline V gene.

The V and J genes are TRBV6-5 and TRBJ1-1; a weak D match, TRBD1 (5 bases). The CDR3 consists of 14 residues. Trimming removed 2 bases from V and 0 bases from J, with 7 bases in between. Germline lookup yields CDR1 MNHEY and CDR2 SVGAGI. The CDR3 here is CASSYRGMNTEAFF. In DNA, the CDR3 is TGTGCCAGCAGTTACAGGGGTATGAACACTGAAGCTTTCTTT.

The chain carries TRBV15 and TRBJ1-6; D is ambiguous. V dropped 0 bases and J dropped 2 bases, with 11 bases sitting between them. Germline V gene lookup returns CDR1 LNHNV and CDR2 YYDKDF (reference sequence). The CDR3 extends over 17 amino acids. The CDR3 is CATSRETATPYNSPLHF. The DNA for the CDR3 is TGTGCCACCAGCAGAGAAACCGCTACCCCCTATAATTCACCCCTCCACTTT.

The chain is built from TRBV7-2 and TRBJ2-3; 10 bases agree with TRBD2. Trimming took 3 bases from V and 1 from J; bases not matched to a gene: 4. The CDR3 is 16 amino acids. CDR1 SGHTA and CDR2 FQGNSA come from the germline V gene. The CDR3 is CASSFLAGGRTDTQYF. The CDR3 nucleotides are TGTGCCAGCAGCTTCTTAGCGGGGGGCCGCACAGATACGCAGTATTTT.

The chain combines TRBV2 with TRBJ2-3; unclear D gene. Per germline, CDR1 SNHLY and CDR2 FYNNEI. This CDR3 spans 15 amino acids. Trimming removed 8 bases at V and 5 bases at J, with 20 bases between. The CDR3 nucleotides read TGTGCCAGCGAGGCTCCCGCGGTGGTTAAAGATACGCAGTATTTT. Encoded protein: CASEAPAVVKDTQYF.

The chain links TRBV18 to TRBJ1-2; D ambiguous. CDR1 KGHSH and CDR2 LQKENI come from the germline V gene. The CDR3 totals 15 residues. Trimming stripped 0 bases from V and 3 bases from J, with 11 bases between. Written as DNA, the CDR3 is TGTGCCAGCTCACCACCGGCGGGTTTCGACTATGGCTACACCTTC. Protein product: CASSPPAGFDYGYTF.

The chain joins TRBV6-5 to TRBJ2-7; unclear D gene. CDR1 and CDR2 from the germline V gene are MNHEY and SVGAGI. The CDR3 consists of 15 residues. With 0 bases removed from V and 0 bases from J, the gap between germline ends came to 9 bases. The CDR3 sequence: CASSYSMGSSYEQYF. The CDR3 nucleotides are TGTGCCAGCAGTTACTCGATGGGCAGCTCCTACGAGCAGTACTTC.

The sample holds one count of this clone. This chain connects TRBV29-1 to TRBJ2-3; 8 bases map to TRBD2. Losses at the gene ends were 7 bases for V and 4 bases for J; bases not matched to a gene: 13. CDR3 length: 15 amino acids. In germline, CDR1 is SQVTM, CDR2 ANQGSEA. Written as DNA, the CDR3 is TGCAGCGCCGAACGATTGCGGGGGGCCGCAGATACGCAGTATTTT. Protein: CSAERLRGAADTQYF.

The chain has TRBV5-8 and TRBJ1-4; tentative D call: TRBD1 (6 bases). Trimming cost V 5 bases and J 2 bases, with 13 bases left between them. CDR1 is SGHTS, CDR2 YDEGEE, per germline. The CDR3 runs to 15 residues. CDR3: CASRHYRATNEKLFF. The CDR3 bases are TGTGCCAGCAGACATTACAGGGCCACTAATGAAAAACTGTTTTTT.

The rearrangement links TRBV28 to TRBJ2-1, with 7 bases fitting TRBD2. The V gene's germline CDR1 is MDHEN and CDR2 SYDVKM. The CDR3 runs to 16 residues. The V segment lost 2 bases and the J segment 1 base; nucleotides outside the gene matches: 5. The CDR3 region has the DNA TGTGCCAGCAGTTTAGACGGGGGGATTTCCTACAATGAGCAGTTCTTC. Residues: CASSLDGGISYNEQFF.

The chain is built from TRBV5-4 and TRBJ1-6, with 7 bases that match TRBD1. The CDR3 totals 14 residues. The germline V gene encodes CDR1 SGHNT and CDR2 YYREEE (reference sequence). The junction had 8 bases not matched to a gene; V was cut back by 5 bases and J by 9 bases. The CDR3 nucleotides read TGTGCCAGCAGTTTCCAGGGGGGTCTTTCACCCCTCCACTTT. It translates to CASSFQGGLSPLHF.

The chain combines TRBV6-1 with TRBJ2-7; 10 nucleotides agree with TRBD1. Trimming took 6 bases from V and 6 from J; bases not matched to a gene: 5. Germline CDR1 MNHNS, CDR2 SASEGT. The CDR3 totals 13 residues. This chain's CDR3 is CASSSGTGAEQYF. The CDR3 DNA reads TGTGCCAGCAGCTCCGGGACAGGGGCCGAGCAGTACTTC.

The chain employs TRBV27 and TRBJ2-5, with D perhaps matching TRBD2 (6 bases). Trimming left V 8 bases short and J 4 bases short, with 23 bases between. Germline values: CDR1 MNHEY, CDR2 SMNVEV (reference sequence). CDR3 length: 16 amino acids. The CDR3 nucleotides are TGTGCCAGCGGAAACCGGGGACCCAGGAGGGGAGAGACCCAGTACTTC. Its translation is CASGNRGPRRGETQYF.

CDR3: CASSLGSGENIQYF. The CDR3 nucleotides read TGCGCCAGCAGCTTAGGTAGCGGGGAAAACATTCAGTACTTC. The gene calls are TRBV5-1 and TRBJ2-4, with 8 positions matching TRBD2. From germline, CDR1 is SGHRS and CDR2 YFSETQ. This CDR3 contains 14 residues. Trimming at V came to 2 bases and at J to 5 bases, leaving 3 bases not matched to a gene.

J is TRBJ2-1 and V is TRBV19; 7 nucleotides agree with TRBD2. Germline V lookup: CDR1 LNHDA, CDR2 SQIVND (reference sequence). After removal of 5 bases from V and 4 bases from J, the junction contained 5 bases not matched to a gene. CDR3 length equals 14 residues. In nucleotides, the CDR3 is TGTGCCAGTAGTCCCGGGACTATATACAATGAGCAGTTCTTC. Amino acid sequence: CASSPGTIYNEQFF.

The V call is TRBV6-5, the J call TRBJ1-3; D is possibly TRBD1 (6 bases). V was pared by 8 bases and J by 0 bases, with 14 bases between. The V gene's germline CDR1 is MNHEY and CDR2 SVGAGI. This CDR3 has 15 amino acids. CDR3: CASGSRGFSGNTIYF. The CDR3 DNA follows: TGTGCCAGCGGTTCCAGGGGATTCTCTGGAAACACCATATATTTT.

The DNA of the CDR3 is TGTGCTAGTGGTTTGGAACTCTTGAACACCGGGGAGCTGTTTTTT. It yields the protein CASGLELLNTGELFF. This rearrangement joins TRBV12-5 to TRBJ2-2, with no clear D. V was pared by 1 base and J by 1 base, with 7 bases between. The CDR3 loop spans 15 amino acids. Germline loops: CDR1 LGHNT, CDR2 FRNRAP.